These T cell receptor beta chains were read from a single sample in a study of Graves' ophthalmopathy and Graves' hyperthyroidism. From the multiplex PCR reads, TCRdb called clonotypes with MiXCR, one entry per CDR3 protein. The sample holds some 370,000 distinct CDR3 sequences; approximately 18% are singletons and the top ten take 2.4%. Material for sequencing was peripheral blood. The source of these receptors is an adult woman with stable Graves' hyperthyroidism. The CDR3 runs from the conserved cysteine through the conserved F or W. A D gene is named only where the DNA matches it firmly. A row's size may be missing; if present it is once, few, many or a size class.

clone_size	v_call	d_call	j_call	cdr3_nt	cdr3_aa
many	TRBV5-1	TRBD2	TRBJ2-7	TGCGCCAGCAGCAAACTAGCGGGAGGCGCCTACGAGCAGTACTTC	CASSKLAGGAYEQYF
many	TRBV10-3	.	TRBJ2-5	TGTGCCATCAGTGGCACAGAAGAGACCCAGTACTTC	CAISGTEETQYF
many	TRBV7-2	TRBD2	TRBJ2-5	TGTGCCAGCAGCCTTAGCGGGAAATTGACGCGGTACCAACAAGAGACCCAGTACTTC	CASSLSGKLTRYQQETQYF
few	TRBV19	.	TRBJ1-5	TGTGCCAGTAGTAATAATCAGCCCCAGCATTTT	CASSNNQPQHF
few	TRBV7-3	.	TRBJ2-2	TGTGCCAGCAGCGCTACGGACGACACCGGGGAGCTGTTTTTT	CASSATDDTGELFF
many	TRBV20-1	TRBD2	TRBJ2-5	TGCAGTGCAACAACTAGCGGGAGTTGGAAAGAGACCCAGTACTTC	CSATTSGSWKETQYF
many	TRBV6-2/TRBV6-3	.	TRBJ2-4	TGTGCCAGCACCCTCGGGCTAGCCAAAAACATTCAGTACTTC	CASTLGLAKNIQYF
many	TRBV28	TRBD2	TRBJ2-7	TGTGCCAGCAGTCAGGGAGGGACCTACGAGCAGTACTTC	CASSQGGTYEQYF
many	TRBV7-9	.	TRBJ1-1	TGTGCCAGCAGCTTTCCGGGGGGGTTGACTGAAGCTTTCTTT	CASSFPGGLTEAFF
.	TRBV6-1	TRBD2	TRBJ2-7	TGTGCCAGCAGTGACCGGGCGGGGGAGCTGTACTTC	CASSDRAGELYF
many	TRBV28	.	TRBJ2-7	TGTGCCAGCAGCTTAAATCCCTGGGGGGGGGACAGACCTTACGAGCAGTACTTC	CASSLNPWGGDRPYEQYF
few	TRBV3-1	.	TRBJ2-7	TGTGCCAGCAGCCAAGGGCCGCGGAACGAGCAGTACTTC	CASSQGPRNEQYF
many	TRBV5-1	.	TRBJ2-6	TGCGCCAGCAGCCTGGGGGGTACTGGGGCCAACGTCCTGACTTTC	CASSLGGTGANVLTF
few	TRBV13	.	TRBJ2-7	TGTGCCAGCAGCTTAATGTACAGCTCCTACGAGCAGTACTTC	CASSLMYSSYEQYF
many	TRBV6-2/TRBV6-3	.	TRBJ2-7	TGTGCCAGCAGTTACCCCAGGGAGCCCTACGAGCAGTACTTC	CASSYPREPYEQYF
many	TRBV7-2	TRBD1	TRBJ1-2	TGTGCCAGCAGCTTCCCGACAGGGGGCGCATCTGGCTACACCTTC	CASSFPTGGASGYTF
many	TRBV29-1	.	TRBJ2-2	TGCAGCGTTACGGCAGGTAGAACCGGGGAGCTGTTTTTT	CSVTAGRTGELFF
once	TRBV10-3	TRBD1	TRBJ1-1	TGTGCCATCAGTGATCCGTGGCAGGGGGCGACTGAAGCTTTCTTT	CAISDPWQGATEAFF
many	TRBV28	.	TRBJ1-1	TGTGCCAGCAGTTTATATGGGGGGCCTGGCACTGAAGCTTTCTTT	CASSLYGGPGTEAFF
once	TRBV6-2/TRBV6-3	TRBD2	TRBJ2-5	TGTGCCAGCAGTAAGACTAGCGGGACAAAGACCCAGTACTTC	CASSKTSGTKTQYF
many	TRBV6-2/TRBV6-3	TRBD2	TRBJ2-7	TGTGCCAGCAAAGTAGCGGGAGGAAGATCCTACGAGCAGTACTTC	CASKVAGGRSYEQYF
many	TRBV6-2/TRBV6-3	TRBD2	TRBJ2-7	TGTGCCAGCAGTTACGAGCTAGCGGGCCGCTACGAGCAGTACTTC	CASSYELAGRYEQYF
many	TRBV4-3	.	TRBJ1-3	TGCGCCAGCAGCCAAGACCCTGGAAACACCATATATTTT	CASSQDPGNTIYF
many	TRBV6-2/TRBV6-3	TRBD1	TRBJ2-2	TGTGCCAGCAGTACCCCTAGGGGGCCAGGAACCGGGGAGCTGTTTTTT	CASSTPRGPGTGELFF
many	TRBV30	.	TRBJ1-1	TGTGCCTGGAGTCCCGAGGGCGATGAAGCTTTCTTT	CAWSPEGDEAFF
.	TRBV12-3/TRBV12-4	.	TRBJ2-7	TGTGCCAGCAATGACCGTGGGGGAAGTTCCTACGAGCAGTACTTC	CASNDRGGSSYEQYF
many	TRBV25-1	TRBD1	TRBJ2-5	TGTGCCAGCAGTGAAGGCGTTGGACAGGAAGGAAAAGAGACCCAGTACTTC	CASSEGVGQEGKETQYF
few	TRBV3-1	.	TRBJ1-5	TGTGCCAACAGCCGACAAAACCTCGGGGGAAATCAGCCCCAGCATTTT	CANSRQNLGGNQPQHF
many	TRBV4-1	.	TRBJ1-1	TGCGCCAGCAGCCAGTACCTAGGACGGCCAGAAGCTTTCTTT	CASSQYLGRPEAFF
many	TRBV20-1	TRBD1	TRBJ2-7	TGCAGTGCTGGCCGGGACAGGGGCCACGAGCAGTACTTC	CSAGRDRGHEQYF
many	TRBV18	TRBD1	TRBJ1-2	TGTGCCAGCTCACCAGACCCAAGTTTCCGGGACAGGGTAACCTACACCTTC	CASSPDPSFRDRVTYTF
few	TRBV18	TRBD1	TRBJ1-1	TGTGCCAGCTCACCAGACAGGGGGGGGATGAACACTGAAGCTTTCTTT	CASSPDRGGMNTEAFF
.	TRBV7-2	TRBD1	TRBJ2-7	TGTGCCAGCAGCTGGTTCCCGGGACAGGGCTACGAGCAGTACTTC	CASSWFPGQGYEQYF
many	TRBV11-2	.	TRBJ2-5	TGTGCCAGCAGCTTAGCGACAAGGGAAGAGACCCAGTACTTC	CASSLATREETQYF
many	TRBV4-3	TRBD2	TRBJ2-4	TGCGCCAGCAGCCCGACTAGCGGGAGGGCCAAAAACATTCAGTACTTC	CASSPTSGRAKNIQYF
many	TRBV29-1	.	TRBJ1-4	TGCAGCGCGACAAACGGGGCCCTGTTTTTT	CSATNGALFF
.	TRBV6-2/TRBV6-3	.	TRBJ1-6	TGTGCCACCCAAGCGGTCCCGGGAGAGGAGACCCATAATTCACCCCTCCACTTT	CATQAVPGEETHNSPLHF
many	TRBV6-5	.	TRBJ2-7	TGTGCCAGCAGTTACTCCGGACAGAACTACGAGCAGTACTTC	CASSYSGQNYEQYF
many	TRBV30	.	TRBJ1-2	TGTGCCTGGACCTGGACCCAGAACTATGGCTACACCTTC	CAWTWTQNYGYTF
many	TRBV5-1	TRBD2	TRBJ2-2	TGCGCCAGCAGCCTCCTGGTAGCGGGAGCGAACACCGGGGAGCTGTTTTTT	CASSLLVAGANTGELFF
many	TRBV13	.	TRBJ1-1	TGTGCCAGCAGCCCCCCAACAGGGATCTACACTGAAGCTTTCTTT	CASSPPTGIYTEAFF
many	TRBV14	.	TRBJ2-2	TGTGCCAGCAGCCTCCAGGGATACGCGAACACCGGGGAGCTGTTTTTT	CASSLQGYANTGELFF
many	TRBV12-3/TRBV12-4	TRBD1	TRBJ1-3	TGTGCCAGCAGCCTCCAGGGACAGATCGGAAACACCATATATTTT	CASSLQGQIGNTIYF
.	TRBV30	TRBD1	TRBJ2-7	TGTGCCTGGAGTGCCGGGACAGGGGTCAGCGAGCAGTACTTC	CAWSAGTGVSEQYF
few	TRBV20-1	TRBD2	TRBJ2-1	TGCAGTGCTAGCGGGAGGGCATGGGAGCAGTTCTTC	CSASGRAWEQFF